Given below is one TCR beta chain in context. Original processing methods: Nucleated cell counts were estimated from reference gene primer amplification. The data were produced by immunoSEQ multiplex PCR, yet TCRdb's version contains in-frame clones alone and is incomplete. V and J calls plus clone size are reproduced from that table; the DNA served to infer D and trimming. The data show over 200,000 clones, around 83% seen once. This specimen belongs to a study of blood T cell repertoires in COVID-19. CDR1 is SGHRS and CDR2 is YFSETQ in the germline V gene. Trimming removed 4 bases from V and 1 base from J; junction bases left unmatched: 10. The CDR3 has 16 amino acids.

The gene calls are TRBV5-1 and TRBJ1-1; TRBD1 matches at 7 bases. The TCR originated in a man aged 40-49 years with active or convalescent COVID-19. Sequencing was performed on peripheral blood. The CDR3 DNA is TGCGCCAGCAGCAGTACAGGGGATGTGAGGAACACTGAAGCTTTCTTT. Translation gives CASSSTGDVRNTEAFF.